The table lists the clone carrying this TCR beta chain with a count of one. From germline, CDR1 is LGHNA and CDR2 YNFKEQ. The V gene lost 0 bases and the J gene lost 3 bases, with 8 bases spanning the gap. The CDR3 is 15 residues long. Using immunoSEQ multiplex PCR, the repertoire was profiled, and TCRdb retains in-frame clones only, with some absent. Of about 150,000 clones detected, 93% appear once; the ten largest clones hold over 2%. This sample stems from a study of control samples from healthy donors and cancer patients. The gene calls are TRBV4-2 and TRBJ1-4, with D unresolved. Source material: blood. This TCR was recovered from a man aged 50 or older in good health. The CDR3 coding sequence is TGTGCCAGCAGCCAAGATATTGTGGCTAATGAAAAACTGTTTTTT. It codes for CASSQDIVANEKLFF.